The present T cell receptor beta chain was sequenced within a study of blood T cell repertoires in COVID-19. Study background: COVID-19 samples from acute and convalescent phases originated in the United States, Italy and Spain.

V dropped 3 bases and J dropped 7; count of bases not matched to a gene: 9. Looked up from germline, CDR1 is MDHEN and CDR2 is SYDVKM. The CDR3 covers 15 residues. Authors' processing steps: Amplification from reference gene primers served as the basis for estimated nucleated cell counts. Clones were sequenced by immunoSEQ multiplex PCR, and TCRdb holds only the in-frame ones, with some missing. That table supplies the V and J calls and clone size; D and trimming were determined from the DNA. The data contain some 150,000 clones, 87% of them singletons. The TCR originated in a woman in her thirties or forties with acute or convalescent COVID-19. This chain links TRBV28 with TRBJ1-5, with 7 bases that match TRBD1. What was sequenced was peripheral blood. The DNA of the CDR3 is TGTGCCAGCAGTTTCGACAGGGTAGACGGCCAGCCCCAGCATTTT. This codes for CASSFDRVDGQPQHF.